One and the same sample provided the 23 T cell receptor beta chains below, sequenced in a study of blood T cell repertoires in COVID-19. Clones were sequenced by immunoSEQ multiplex PCR, and TCRdb holds only the in-frame ones, with some missing. Among 270,000 or so clones, roughly 84% were seen once, and the ten largest hold under 3.5%. The sequenced material came from peripheral blood. The receptors originated from a woman under 30 with acute or convalescent COVID-19.

V and J are TRBV30 and TRBJ2-2; 7 positions agree with TRBD2. Germline assignment: CDR1 GTSNPN and CDR2 SVGIG (reference sequence). This CDR3 comprises 14 residues. V lost 2 bases, J lost 5 bases, and 5 bases stayed unmatched. This CDR3 reads CAWSWLAVTGELFF. The CDR3 bases are TGTGCCTGGAGTTGGCTAGCGGTGACCGGGGAGCTGTTTTTT. Looking up the rest from reference TRBV30 and TRBJ2-2 gives the full variable domain: SQTIHQWPATLVQPVGSPLSLECTVEGTSNPNLYWYRQAAGRGLQLLFYSVGIGQISSEVPQNLSASRPQDRQFILSSKKLLLSDSGFYLCAWSWLAVTGELFFGEGSRLTVL.

A word on this clone: The junction shows a germline mismatch at one end, possibly a read error. The chain combines TRBV29-1 with TRBJ2-7; 8 nucleotides match TRBD1. The CDR3 has 14 amino acids. Germline V CDR1 and CDR2: SQVTM, ANQGSEA. The CDR3: CSVDSGQATYEQYF. DNA for the CDR3: TGCAGCGTTGATTCGGGACAGGCAACCTATGAGCAGTACTTC.

The V call is TRBV27, the J call TRBJ2-7, with 13 bases identical to TRBD2. The V and J ends lost 5 bases and 3 bases, in that order; junction bases with no gene match: 1. The germline CDR1 and CDR2 sequences are MNHEY and SMNVEV (reference sequence). The CDR3 contains 14 residues. The CDR3 spells CASSTSGRVYEQYF. The DNA for the CDR3 is TGTGCCAGCAGTACTAGCGGGAGGGTCTACGAGCAGTACTTC.

This chain links TRBV2 with TRBJ2-1, with 7 nucleotides matching TRBD2. CDR3 length: 14 residues. CDR1 is SNHLY, CDR2 FYNNEI, per germline. Trimming at V came to 8 bases and at J to 8 bases, leaving 12 bases not matched to a gene. The CDR3 reads CASEREGDSDEQFF. For the CDR3, the DNA is TGTGCCAGCGAGAGGGAGGGAGATTCGGATGAGCAGTTCTTC.

V usage is TRBV10-1 and J usage is TRBJ2-1; TRBD2 is a possible D gene (6 bases). Germline V lookup: CDR1 WNHNN, CDR2 SYGVQD (reference sequence). The CDR3 covers 16 residues. Trimming shortened V by 2 bases and J by 6 bases, and 17 bases separated the two germline ends. The CDR3 loop reads CASSEIGRSGSNEQFF. The CDR3 coding sequence is TGCGCCAGCAGTGAGATCGGGCGCTCCGGGAGCAATGAGCAGTTCTTC.

The chain links TRBV19 to TRBJ1-5; 8 bases are shared with TRBD1. Per the germline V gene, CDR1 is LNHDA and CDR2 is SQIVND (reference sequence). There are 14 residues in the CDR3. J gave up 6 bases and V 9 bases, and 10 bases lay outside the gene matches. The CDR3: CASRGQGESQPQHF. The DNA for the CDR3 is TGTGCCAGCCGTGGACAGGGCGAAAGTCAGCCCCAGCATTTT.

CDR3 DNA sequence: TGTGCCAGCAGTTCCTCCGGGGTGAGCTCTGGAAACACCATATATTTT. It yields the protein CASSSSGVSSGNTIYF. The V gene is TRBV6-5, the J gene TRBJ1-3; no definite D call. Germline V gene lookup returns CDR1 MNHEY and CDR2 SVGAGI. The CDR3 contains 16 residues. Trimming shortened V by 4 bases and J by 0 bases, and 13 bases separated the two germline ends.

This chain links TRBV27 with TRBJ1-4, with a tentative D call TRBD1 (5 bases). CDR1 MNHEY and CDR2 SMNVEV come from the germline V gene (reference sequence). Trimming shortened V by 2 bases and J by 0 bases, and 16 bases separated the two germline ends. The CDR3 extends over 18 amino acids. The CDR3 is CASSLSLPQGSTNEKLFF. DNA of the CDR3: TGTGCCAGCAGTTTAAGCCTCCCCCAGGGATCAACTAATGAAAAACTGTTTTTT.

This sequence joins TRBV9 and TRBJ2-3; 8 bases are a match to TRBD2. This CDR3 is built from 17 residues. Trimming at V came to 0 bases and at J to 4 bases, leaving 10 bases not matched to a gene. In germline, CDR1 is SGDLS, CDR2 YYNGEE. CDR3: CASSVVGSGTTPDTQYF. As DNA, the CDR3 is TGTGCCAGCAGCGTAGTAGGTAGCGGGACTACCCCAGATACGCAGTATTTT.

The chain couples TRBV9 to TRBJ2-5; 13 bases map to TRBD2. Unmatched junction bases numbered 1, after V lost 0 bases and J lost 5 bases. The CDR3 has 15 amino acids. Per germline, CDR1 SGDLS and CDR2 YYNGEE. DNA of the CDR3: TGTGCCAGCAGCGTAGCGACTAGCGGGAGGGAGACCCAGTACTTC. It specifies CASSVATSGRETQYF.

The V gene is TRBV28, the J gene TRBJ2-7, with D unclear. The V gene's germline CDR1 is MDHEN and CDR2 SYDVKM. With 2 bases removed from V and 3 bases from J, the gap between germline ends came to 11 bases. The CDR3 spans 14 residues. The CDR3 sequence: CASSLHRNNYEQYF. The CDR3 nucleotides are TGTGCCAGCAGTTTACACAGAAATAACTACGAGCAGTACTTC.

The chain employs TRBV10-2 and TRBJ1-1, with D perhaps matching TRBD1 (5 bases). CDR1 is WSHSY and CDR2 is SAAADI in the germline V gene. Trimming left V 7 bases short and J 1 base short, with 13 bases between. This CDR3 has 14 residues. CDR3 nucleotides: TGCGCCAGCACCCCTTACGGGGGGAACACTGAAGCTTTCTTT. This translates into CASTPYGGNTEAFF.

The sample holds a few counts of this clone. The chain is built from TRBV27 and TRBJ2-1; 7 nucleotides agree with TRBD1. This CDR3 contains 16 residues. In germline, CDR1 is MNHEY, CDR2 SMNVEV (reference sequence). V gave up 5 bases and J gave up 5 bases; unmatched junction bases: 12. The CDR3 sequence is CASSPWDSGKNNEQFF. DNA of the CDR3: TGTGCCAGCAGTCCATGGGACAGCGGAAAAAACAATGAGCAGTTCTTC.

The CDR3 sequence: CASSQDMTGGVGNTEAFF. DNA for the CDR3: TGTGCCAGCAGCCAAGATATGACAGGGGGGGTCGGGAACACTGAAGCTTTCTTT. The chain uses TRBV14 and TRBJ1-1, with TRBD1 matching 9 bases. With V trimmed by 0 bases and J by 1 base, 9 bases remained unmatched. Germline V gene sequence: CDR1 SGHDN, CDR2 FVKESK. The CDR3 covers 18 residues.

This clone was seen only once. The DNA of the CDR3 is TGTGCCAGCAGCTTAATCGGACTAGTTGCCTACGAGCAGTACTTC. Translated: CASSLIGLVAYEQYF. This chain connects TRBV5-6 to TRBJ2-7; 7 bases are a match to TRBD2. Germline loops: CDR1 SGHDT, CDR2 YYEEEE. The CDR3 is 15 amino acids. V lost 2 bases, J lost 2 bases, and 7 bases stayed unmatched.

In its sample, this clone was seen a few times. The chain combines TRBV30 with TRBJ2-5; 8 bases are a match to TRBD2. V shed 0 bases and J 5 bases; nucleotides not matched to a gene: 5. Germline lookup yields CDR1 GTSNPN and CDR2 SVGIG (reference sequence). This CDR3 comprises 14 residues. CDR3 loop: CAWSVGSGSETQYF. The CDR3 DNA follows: TGTGCCTGGAGTGTAGGAAGCGGGAGTGAGACCCAGTACTTC.

The V call is TRBV27, the J call TRBJ1-4; 7 bases fit TRBD1. CDR1 and CDR2 (germline): MNHEY, SMNVEV (reference sequence). J gave up 2 bases and V 5 bases, and 5 bases lay outside the gene matches. This CDR3 region has 15 residues. The CDR3 bases are TGTGCCAGCAGTCGAGAGGGGGCGACTAATGAAAAACTGTTTTTT. This translates into CASSREGATNEKLFF.

The chain uses TRBV12-3 or TRBV12-4 and TRBJ2-4; no firm D call. The germline V and J ends were trimmed by 3 bases and 10 bases, with 7 bases remaining between them. CDR3 length: 11 residues. The CDR3 loop reads CASSFSLIQYF. The DNA for the CDR3 is TGTGCCAGCAGTTTTTCCCTTATTCAGTACTTC.

The chain employs TRBV7-2 and TRBJ2-3; perhaps TRBD2 as D (5 bases). Germline V gene data show CDR1 as SGHTA and CDR2 as FQGNSA. V lost 6 bases to trimming and J lost 5 bases, with 15 bases between them. This CDR3 is 14 amino acids long. CDR3 protein: CASSGLAGVDTQYF. CDR3 DNA: TGTGCCAGCAGTGGACTTGCGGGCGTAGATACGCAGTATTTT.

The rearrangement links TRBV28 to TRBJ1-1, with TRBD1 matching 8 bases. The V segment lost 6 bases and the J segment 3 bases; nucleotides outside the gene matches: 6. CDR1 is MDHEN and CDR2 is SYDVKM in the germline V gene. The CDR3 has 14 residues. CDR3 in DNA: TGTGCCAGCAGCTCAGGACAGGGAGACACTGAAGCTTTCTTT. Translating it yields CASSSGQGDTEAFF. The whole variable domain, filled in from reference TRBV28 and TRBJ1-1, reads DVKVTQSSRYLVKRTGEKVFLECVQDMDHENMFWYRQDPGLGLRLIYFSYDVKMKEKGDIPEGYSVSREKKERFSLILESASTNQTSMYLCASSSGQGDTEAFFGQGTRLTVV.

This chain joins TRBV14 and TRBJ2-1; 12 nucleotides agree with TRBD2. Germline trimming cut 4 bases from V and 4 bases from J; bases unmatched to any gene: 5. Germline V CDR1 and CDR2: SGHDN, FVKESK. The CDR3 is 16 residues long. The CDR3 sequence: CASSRLAGGRYNEQFF. CDR3 nucleotide sequence: TGTGCCAGCAGCCGGCTAGCGGGAGGGCGGTACAATGAGCAGTTCTTC. Full variable domain (outside the CDR3, taken from reference TRBV14 and TRBJ2-1): EAGVTQFPSHSVIEKGQTVTLRCDPISGHDNLYWYRRVMGKEIKFLLHFVKESKQDESGMPNNRFLAERTGGTYSTLKVQPAELEDSGVYFCASSRLAGGRYNEQFFGPGTRLTVL.

The V gene is TRBV27, the J gene TRBJ2-7, with 7 bases aligning to TRBD2. V shed 7 bases and J 1 base; nucleotides not matched to a gene: 16. The CDR3 runs 17 residues. CDR1 and CDR2 from the germline V gene are MNHEY and SMNVEV (reference sequence). The DNA for the CDR3 is TGTGCCAGCAACCCTTACCCCCGGCTAGCGGAGTCCTACGAGCAGTACTTC. Amino acid sequence: CASNPYPRLAESYEQYF.

This clone appeared once. The rearrangement uses TRBV5-4 and TRBJ2-5; 7 bases are a match to TRBD2. In germline, CDR1 is SGHNT, CDR2 YYREEE (reference sequence). After removal of 0 bases from V and 4 bases from J, the junction contained 9 bases not matched to a gene. The CDR3 runs 16 residues. The CDR3 nucleotides read TGTGCCAGCAGCTTGGGCCGGACTAGAGGATTAGAGACCCAGTACTTC. Its translation is CASSLGRTRGLETQYF. The whole variable domain, filled in from reference TRBV5-4 and TRBJ2-5, reads ETGVTQSPTHLIKTRGQQVTLRCSSQSGHNTVSWYQQALGQGPQFIFQYYREEENGRGNFPPRFSGLQFPNYSSELNVNALELDDSALYLCASSLGRTRGLETQYFGPGTRLLVL.